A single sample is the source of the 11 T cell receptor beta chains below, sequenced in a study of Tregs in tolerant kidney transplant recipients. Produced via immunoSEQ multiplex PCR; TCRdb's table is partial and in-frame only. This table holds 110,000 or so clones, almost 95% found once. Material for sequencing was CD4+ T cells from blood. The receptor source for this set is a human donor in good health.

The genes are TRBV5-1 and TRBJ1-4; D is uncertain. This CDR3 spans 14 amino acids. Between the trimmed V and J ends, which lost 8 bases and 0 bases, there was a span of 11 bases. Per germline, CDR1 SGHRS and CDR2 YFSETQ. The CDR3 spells CARPAEATNEKLFF. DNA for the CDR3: TGCGCCAGGCCTGCGGAGGCAACTAATGAAAAACTGTTTTTT.

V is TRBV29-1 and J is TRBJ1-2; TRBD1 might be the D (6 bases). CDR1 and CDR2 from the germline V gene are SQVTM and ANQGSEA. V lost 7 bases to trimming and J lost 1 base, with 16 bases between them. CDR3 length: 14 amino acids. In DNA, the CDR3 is TGCAGCGCTCCTGAAAAGGGGGTTAACTATGGCTACACCTTC. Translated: CSAPEKGVNYGYTF.

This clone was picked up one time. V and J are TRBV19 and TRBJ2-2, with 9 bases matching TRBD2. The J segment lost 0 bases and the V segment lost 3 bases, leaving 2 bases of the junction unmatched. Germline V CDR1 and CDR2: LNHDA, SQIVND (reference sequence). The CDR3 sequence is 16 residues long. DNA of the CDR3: TGTGCCAGTAGTATTGGCGGGAGGGCGAACACCGGGGAGCTGTTTTTT. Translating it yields CASSIGGRANTGELFF.

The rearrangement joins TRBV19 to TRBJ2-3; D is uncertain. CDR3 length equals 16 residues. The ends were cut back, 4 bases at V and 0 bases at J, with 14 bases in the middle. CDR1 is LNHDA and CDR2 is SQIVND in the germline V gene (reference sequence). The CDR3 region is CASSSQQRASTDTQYF. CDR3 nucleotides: TGTGCCAGTAGTAGCCAACAGCGAGCTAGCACAGATACGCAGTATTTT.

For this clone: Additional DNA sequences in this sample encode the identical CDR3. CDR3 sequence (DNA): TGTGCCAGCTCACGGGATGGGGCAGATACGCAGTATTTT. It is translated as CASSRDGADTQYF. The genes are TRBV18 and TRBJ2-3, with D uncertain. V lost 4 bases and J lost 4, with 9 bases in between. The CDR3 is 13 residues long. CDR1 KGHSH and CDR2 LQKENI come from the germline V gene. The variable domain in full, with the rest retrieved from reference TRBV18 and TRBJ2-3, is NAGVMQNPRHLVRRRGQEARLRCSPMKGHSHVYWYRQLPEEGLKFMVYLQKENIIDESGMPKERFSAEFPKEGPSILRIQQVVRGDSAAYFCASSRDGADTQYFGPGTRLTVL.

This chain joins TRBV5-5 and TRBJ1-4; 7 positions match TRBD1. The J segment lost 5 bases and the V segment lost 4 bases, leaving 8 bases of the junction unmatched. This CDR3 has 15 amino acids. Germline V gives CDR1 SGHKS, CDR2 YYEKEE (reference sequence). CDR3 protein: CASSRGQARNEKLFF. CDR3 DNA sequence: TGTGCCAGCAGCCGAGGACAGGCGAGAAATGAAAAACTGTTTTTT. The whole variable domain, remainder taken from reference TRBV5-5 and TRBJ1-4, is DAGVTQSPTHLIKTRGQQVTLRCSPISGHKSVSWYQQVLGQGPQFIFQYYEKEERGRGNFPDRFSARQFPNYSSELNVNALLLGDSALYLCASSRGQARNEKLFFGSGTQLSVL.

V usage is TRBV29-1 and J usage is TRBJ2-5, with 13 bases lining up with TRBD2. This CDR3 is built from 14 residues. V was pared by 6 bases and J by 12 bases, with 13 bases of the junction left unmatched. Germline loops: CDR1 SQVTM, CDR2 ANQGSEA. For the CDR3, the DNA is TGCAGCGTGCTTCTTCGGGGACTAGCGGGACCTGAGTACTTC. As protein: CSVLLRGLAGPEYF.

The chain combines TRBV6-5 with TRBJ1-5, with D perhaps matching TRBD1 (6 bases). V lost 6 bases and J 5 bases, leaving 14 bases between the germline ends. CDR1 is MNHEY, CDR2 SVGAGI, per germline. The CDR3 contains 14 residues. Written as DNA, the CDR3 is TGTGCCAGCAGCACAGGGTCGGCGTATCAGCCCCAGCATTTT. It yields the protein CASSTGSAYQPQHF.

The DNA of the CDR3 is TGCAGCGTTTTAGGGGGGTTGAACTACGAGCAGTACTTC. Amino acid sequence: CSVLGGLNYEQYF. The chain couples TRBV29-1 to TRBJ2-7, with D perhaps TRBD1 or TRBD2 (6 bases each). V lost 5 bases to trimming and J lost 3 bases, with 14 bases between them. The V gene's germline CDR1 is SQVTM and CDR2 ANQGSEA. The CDR3 extends over 13 amino acids.

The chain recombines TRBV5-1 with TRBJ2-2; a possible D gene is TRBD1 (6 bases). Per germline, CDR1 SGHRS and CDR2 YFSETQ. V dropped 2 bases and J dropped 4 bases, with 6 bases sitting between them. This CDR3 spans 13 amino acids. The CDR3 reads CASSLQGTGELFF. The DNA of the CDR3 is TGCGCCAGCAGCTTACAGGGCACCGGGGAGCTGTTTTTT. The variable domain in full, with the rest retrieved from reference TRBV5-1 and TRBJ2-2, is KAGVTQTPRYLIKTRGQQVTLSCSPISGHRSVSWYQQTPGQGLQFLFEYFSETQRNKGNFPGRFSGRQFSNSRSEMNVSTLELGDSALYLCASSLQGTGELFFGEGSRLTVL.

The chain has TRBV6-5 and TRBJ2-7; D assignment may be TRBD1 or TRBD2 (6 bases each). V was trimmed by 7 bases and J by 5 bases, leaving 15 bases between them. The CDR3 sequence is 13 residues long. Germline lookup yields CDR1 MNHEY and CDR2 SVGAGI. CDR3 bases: TGTGCCAGCAAGGGGGGACTGGGCAACGAGCAGTACTTC. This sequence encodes CASKGGLGNEQYF.